These 14 T cell receptor beta chains originate from one sample sequenced in a study of regulatory T cells in long-lasting Graves disease. HTBI primers from iRepertoire and Arm-PCR of CDR3 regions yielded the TCR beta libraries. TCRdb fed the multiplex PCR reads into MiXCR, producing one record per CDR3 protein. The sample has about 400,000 distinct CDR3 sequences, about a sixth seen once. Described time point: newly diagnosed GD, antithyroid drugs for less than 3 months. RNA isolated from PBMCs was used to make the TCR library. The sequencing used peripheral blood mononuclear cells (PBMCs), collected at new diagnosis, from a patient treated with antithyroid drugs. These receptors were taken from a female donor with Graves disease.

This clonotype occurred many times. This chain joins TRBV12-3 or TRBV12-4 and TRBJ1-2; 7 nucleotides agree with TRBD1. This CDR3 is built from 14 residues. Losses at the gene ends were 8 bases for V and 6 bases for J; bases not matched to a gene: 12. The CDR3, as DNA: TGTGCCAGCCGATACTCCACAGGGGAAGATGGCTACACCTTC. Residues: CASRYSTGEDGYTF.

This clonotype was seen a few times. A much larger clone lies a single base off, so this may be a read error. The chain combines TRBV5-1 with TRBJ1-1, with a tentative D call TRBD1 (6 bases). Looked up from germline, CDR1 is SGHRS and CDR2 is YFSETQ. Between the trimmed V and J ends, which lost 4 bases and 3 bases, there was a span of 13 bases. The CDR3 spans 14 residues. CDR3 residues: CASSGGAGYTEAFF. The CDR3 DNA reads TGCGCCAGCAGCGGGGGGGCAGGGTACACTGAAGCTTTCTTT.

This clonotype was picked up many times. The rearrangement uses TRBV6-1 and TRBJ1-1; D gene unclear. From germline, CDR1 is MNHNS and CDR2 SASEGT. The length of the CDR3 is 12 residues. The V gene lost 8 bases and the J gene lost 2 bases, with 9 bases spanning the gap. DNA for the CDR3: TGTGCCAGCGTCCGCGGAAACACTGAAGCTTTCTTT. The encoded protein is CASVRGNTEAFF.

This clonotype occurred many times. This chain links TRBV30 with TRBJ2-7, with TRBD1 matching over 7 bases. Looked up from germline, CDR1 is GTSNPN and CDR2 is SVGIG (reference sequence). After removal of 4 bases from V and 8 bases from J, the junction contained 8 bases not matched to a gene. The CDR3 is made up of 12 amino acids. CDR3 region: CAWIGGPGQQYF. For the CDR3, the DNA is TGTGCCTGGATAGGGGGCCCAGGTCAGCAGTACTTC. Using reference TRBV30 and TRBJ2-7 for the parts outside the CDR3, the full variable domain is SQTIHQWPATLVQPVGSPLSLECTVEGTSNPNLYWYRQAAGRGLQLLFYSVGIGQISSEVPQNLSASRPQDRQFILSSKKLLLSDSGFYLCAWIGGPGQQYFGPGTRLTVT.

This clonotype was counted a few times. The chain is built from TRBV14 and TRBJ1-1; a weak D match, TRBD1 (6 bases). Trimming removed 1 base at V and 3 bases at J, with 12 bases between. The germline gives CDR1 SGHDN, CDR2 FVKESK. The CDR3 is 15 residues long. DNA of the CDR3: TGTGCCAGCAGCCAAGCCAGGGGCTGGGACACTGAAGCTTTCTTT. Protein product: CASSQARGWDTEAFF.

This clonotype was counted at least ten times. V gene TRBV4-1 combines with J gene TRBJ1-2; D is ambiguous. V was trimmed by 4 bases and J by 0 bases, leaving 12 bases between them. This CDR3 comprises 15 residues. Germline V CDR1 and CDR2: MGHRA, YSYEKL. The CDR3: CASSPPLLANYGYTF. CDR3 DNA: TGCGCCAGCAGCCCGCCCTTACTTGCTAACTATGGCTACACCTTC.

This clonotype was seen ten or more times. V is TRBV2 and J is TRBJ1-5; maybe TRBD1 (6 bases). The CDR3 contains 15 residues. CDR1 and CDR2 from the germline V gene are SNHLY and FYNNEI. V lost 6 bases to trimming and J lost 2 bases, with 14 bases between them. CDR3 region: CASSGQSGGNQPQHF. The CDR3 DNA reads TGTGCCAGCAGCGGACAGTCGGGGGGCAATCAGCCCCAGCATTTT. Supplemented by reference TRBV2 and TRBJ1-5, the full variable domain reads EPEVTQTPSHQVTQMGQEVILRCVPISNHLYFYWYRQILGQKVEFLVSFYNNEISEKSEIFDDQFSVERPDGSNFTLKIRSTKLEDSAMYFCASSGQSGGNQPQHFGDGTRLSIL.

The rearrangement links TRBV29-1 to TRBJ2-2; a possible D gene is TRBD1 (6 bases). With 7 bases removed from V and 5 bases from J, the gap between germline ends came to 20 bases. Per germline, CDR1 SQVTM and CDR2 ANQGSEA. The length of the CDR3 is 15 residues. The DNA of the CDR3 is TGCAGCGCTACTAATCCACAGGGTGGGACCGGGGAGCTGTTTTTT. Protein sequence: CSATNPQGGTGELFF.

This clonotype was found many times. V and J are TRBV28 and TRBJ2-6; D unclear. Germline V lookup: CDR1 MDHEN, CDR2 SYDVKM. The CDR3 loop spans 15 amino acids. With 4 bases removed from V and 2 bases from J, the gap between germline ends came to 9 bases. The CDR3 nucleotides are TGTGCCAGCAGTTCCCCTTTAGCTGGGGCCAACGTCCTGACTTTC. The encoded protein is CASSSPLAGANVLTF. The full variable domain, completed using reference TRBV28 and TRBJ2-6, is DVKVTQSSRYLVKRTGEKVFLECVQDMDHENMFWYRQDPGLGLRLIYFSYDVKMKEKGDIPEGYSVSREKKERFSLILESASTNQTSMYLCASSSPLAGANVLTFGAGSRLTVL.

There are many counts of this clonotype. This chain joins TRBV7-9 and TRBJ1-2, with D unresolved. The CDR3 is made up of 15 amino acids. Trimming shortened V by 2 bases and J by 8 bases, and 18 bases separated the two germline ends. CDR1 is SEHNR and CDR2 is FQNEAQ in the germline V gene (reference sequence). The CDR3 nucleotides are TGTGCCAGCAGCTTATCGGTTGGAGGGCCCGGGGGCTACACCTTC. This translates into CASSLSVGGPGGYTF.

This clonotype occurred many times. V is TRBV30 and J is TRBJ1-1; TRBD1 might be the D (5 bases). Looked up from germline, CDR1 is GTSNPN and CDR2 is SVGIG (reference sequence). The CDR3 length is 14 residues. Trimming shortened V by 0 bases and J by 1 base, and 9 bases separated the two germline ends. The DNA of the CDR3 is TGTGCCTGGAGTGTACTTCAGGGGAACACTGAAGCTTTCTTT. Protein product: CAWSVLQGNTEAFF. Supplemented by reference TRBV30 and TRBJ1-1, the full variable domain reads SQTIHQWPATLVQPVGSPLSLECTVEGTSNPNLYWYRQAAGRGLQLLFYSVGIGQISSEVPQNLSASRPQDRQFILSSKKLLLSDSGFYLCAWSVLQGNTEAFFGQGTRLTVV.

The chain couples TRBV19 to TRBJ2-7; possible D gene TRBD1, 6 bases. Germline loops: CDR1 LNHDA, CDR2 SQIVND (reference sequence). The CDR3 has 12 amino acids. Trimming took off 5 bases at V and 6 bases at J, with 11 bases between the two ends. CDR3 protein: CASSYRAGEQYF. The CDR3 region has the DNA TGTGCCAGTAGTTACAGGGCTGGCGAGCAGTACTTC.

This clonotype appeared many times. V is TRBV28 and J is TRBJ1-1; unclear D gene. The CDR3 consists of 12 residues. In germline, CDR1 is MDHEN, CDR2 SYDVKM. V lost 6 bases to trimming and J lost 3 bases, with 8 bases between them. CDR3 sequence reads: CASRSRDTEAFF. As DNA, the CDR3 is TGTGCCAGCAGGAGTAGGGACACTGAAGCTTTCTTT.

This clonotype was picked up many times. J is TRBJ1-5 and V is TRBV27; no clear D gene. CDR1 MNHEY and CDR2 SMNVEV come from the germline V gene (reference sequence). The V gene lost 3 bases and the J gene lost 0 bases, with 6 bases spanning the gap. CDR3 length: 14 residues. The CDR3 sequence: CASSLRSSNQPQHF. Written as DNA, the CDR3 is TGTGCCAGCAGTTTGAGGAGTAGCAATCAGCCCCAGCATTTT.